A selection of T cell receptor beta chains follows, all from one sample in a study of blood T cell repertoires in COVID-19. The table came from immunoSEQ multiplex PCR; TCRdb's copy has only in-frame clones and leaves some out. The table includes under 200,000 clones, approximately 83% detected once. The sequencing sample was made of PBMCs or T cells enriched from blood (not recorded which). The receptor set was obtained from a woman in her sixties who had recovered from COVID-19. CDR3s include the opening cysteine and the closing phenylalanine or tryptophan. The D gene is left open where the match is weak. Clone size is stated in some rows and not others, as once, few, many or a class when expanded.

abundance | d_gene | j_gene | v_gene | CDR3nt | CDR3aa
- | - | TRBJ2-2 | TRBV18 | TGTGCCAGCTCAACGGTATTTACCGGGGAGCTGTTTTTT | CASSTVFTGELFF
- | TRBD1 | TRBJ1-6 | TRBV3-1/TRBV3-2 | TGTGCCAGCAGCACAACCGGGACAGGCAATTCACCCCTCCACTTT | CASSTTGTGNSPLHF
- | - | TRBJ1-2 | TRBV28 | TGTGCCAGCAGCCTGAGTCGGGGTGGTCTAGACTATGGCTACACCTTC | CASSLSRGGLDYGYTF
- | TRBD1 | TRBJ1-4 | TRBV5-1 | TGCGCCAGCAGCTTCGACAGGGTGTCAAAACTGTTTTTT | CASSFDRVSKLFF
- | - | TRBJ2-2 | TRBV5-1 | TGCGCCAGCAGCTTGGTGACAGCCGGGGAGCTGTTTTTT | CASSLVTAGELFF
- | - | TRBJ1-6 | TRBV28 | TGTGCTCTCAGCCGGGGGTTAAATAATTCACCCCTCCACTTT | CALSRGLNNSPLHF
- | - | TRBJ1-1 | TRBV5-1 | TGCGCCAGCAGCTTTAGGGGGTATGGTGAAGCTTTCTTT | CASSFRGYGEAFF
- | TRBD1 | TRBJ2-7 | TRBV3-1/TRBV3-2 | TGTGCCAGCAGCCAAGGCCGGACAGGGAAAATGAACGAGCAGTACTTC | CASSQGRTGKMNEQYF
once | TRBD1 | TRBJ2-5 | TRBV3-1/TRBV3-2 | TGTGCCAGCACCCCACTTGGGACAGGGGGCCAAGAGACCCAGTACTTC | CASTPLGTGGQETQYF
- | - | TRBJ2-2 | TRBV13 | TGTGCCAGCAGCTTCAATCCGGGGGCGAACACCGGGGAGCTGTTTTTT | CASSFNPGANTGELFF
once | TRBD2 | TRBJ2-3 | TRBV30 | TGTGCCTGGAGTGTAAGCGCTAGCGGGGGGGCCGCGGATACGCAGTATTTT | CAWSVSASGGAADTQYF
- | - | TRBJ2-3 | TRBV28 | TGTGCCAGCAGTTTGGCGGGGCGCGGCACAGATACGCAGTATTTT | CASSLAGRGTDTQYF
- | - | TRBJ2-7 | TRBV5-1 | TGCGCCAGCAGCTTGGGTGGGGGCGACTACGAGCAGTACTTC | CASSLGGGDYEQYF
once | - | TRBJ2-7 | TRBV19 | TGTGCCAGTAGTATTACAACAGGGAGCTACGAGCAGTACTTC | CASSITTGSYEQYF
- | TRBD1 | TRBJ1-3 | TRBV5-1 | TGCGCCAGCAGCTCGCCGGGACAGGGGTCTGGAAACACCATATATTTT | CASSSPGQGSGNTIYF
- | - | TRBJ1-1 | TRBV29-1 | TGCAGCGTAGTGGTCGCGGGCGTGGAAGCTTTCTTT | CSVVVAGVEAFF
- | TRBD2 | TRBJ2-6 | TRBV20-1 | TGCAGTGCTAGTCCGGGGGGGCTCTCCCCCGGGGTCCTGACTTTC | CSASPGGLSPGVLTF
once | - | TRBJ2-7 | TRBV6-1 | TGTGCCAGCAGTGATCGGTACGAGCAGTACTTC | CASSDRYEQYF
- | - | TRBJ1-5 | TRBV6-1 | TGTGCCAGCAGTGATGGGCAGTCTAGCAATCAGCCCCAGCATTTT | CASSDGQSSNQPQHF
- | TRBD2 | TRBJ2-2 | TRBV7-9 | TGTGCCAGCAGAGGACTAGCCGCCGGGGAGCTGTTTTTT | CASRGLAAGELFF
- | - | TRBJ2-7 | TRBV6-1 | TGTGCCAGCAGTGAAACACAGGGCCTAGGCGAGCAGTACTTC | CASSETQGLGEQYF
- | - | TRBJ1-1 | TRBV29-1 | TGCAGCGTTGCCGGGGGAACGACGAACACTGAAGCTTTCTTT | CSVAGGTTNTEAFF
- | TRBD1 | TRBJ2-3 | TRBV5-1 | TGCGCCAGCAGCCACCGACAGGGGGCATATACAGATACGCAGTATTTT | CASSHRQGAYTDTQYF
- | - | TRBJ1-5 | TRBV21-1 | TGTGCCAGCACCGGGGGGGTAGTTCAGCCCCAGCATTTT | CASTGGVVQPQHF
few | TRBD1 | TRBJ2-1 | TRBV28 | TGTGCCAGCAGTTTACCGGGGACAGGGGTTTACAATGAGCAGTTCTTC | CASSLPGTGVYNEQFF
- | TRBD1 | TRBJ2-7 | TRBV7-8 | TGTGCCAGCAGCTCCGTTAGGGGACAGTATAACGAGCAGTACTTC | CASSSVRGQYNEQYF
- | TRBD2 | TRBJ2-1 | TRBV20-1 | TGCAGTGCTGCTAGCGGGCATGAGCAGTTCTTC | CSAASGHEQFF
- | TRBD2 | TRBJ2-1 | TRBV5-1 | TGCGCCAGCAGCTCGACTAGCGGGGCGAACTACAATGAGCAGTTCTTC | CASSSTSGANYNEQFF
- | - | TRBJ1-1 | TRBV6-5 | TGTGCCAGCAGCTACGCAGGTTGGGTGGGCACTGAAGCTTTCTTT | CASSYAGWVGTEAFF
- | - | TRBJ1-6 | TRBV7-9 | TGTGCCAGCAGCCTACTGTATAATTCACCCCTCCACTTT | CASSLLYNSPLHF
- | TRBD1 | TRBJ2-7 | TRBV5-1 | TGCGCCAGCAGCTTATCCAAAAGGACAGGGGCCCACTACGAGCAGTACTTC | CASSLSKRTGAHYEQYF
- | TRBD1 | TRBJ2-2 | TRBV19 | TGTGCCGGAGGACAGGGGGCTTTCACCGGGGAGCTGTTTTTT | CAGGQGAFTGELFF
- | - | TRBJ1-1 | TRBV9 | TGTGCCAGCAGCCCGGGGGGAAGGAGTACTGAAGCTTTCTTT | CASSPGGRSTEAFF
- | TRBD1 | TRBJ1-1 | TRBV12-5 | TGTGCTAGTGGTTTGGGACAGGGGGGGGACACTGAAGCTTTCTTT | CASGLGQGGDTEAFF
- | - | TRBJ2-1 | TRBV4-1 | TGCGCCAGCAGCCAAGGGAGGGCGCGAAGCTCCTACAATGAGCAGTTCTTC | CASSQGRARSSYNEQFF
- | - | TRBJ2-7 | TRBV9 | TGTGCCAGCAGCGCCAACTCTATCTCCTACGAGCAGTACTTC | CASSANSISYEQYF
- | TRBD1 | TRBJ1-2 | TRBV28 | TGTGCCAGCAGTCTCAGGGGGAGCTATGGCTACACCTTC | CASSLRGSYGYTF
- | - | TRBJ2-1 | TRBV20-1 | TGCAGTGCGGCCTCCTACAATGAGCAGTTCTTC | CSAASYNEQFF
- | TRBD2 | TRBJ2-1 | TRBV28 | TGTGCCAGCAATATCGGACTAGACCATCCCTTTGGGCAGTTCTTC | CASNIGLDHPFGQFF
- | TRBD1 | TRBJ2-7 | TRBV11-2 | TGTGCCAGCAGCCGGACAGGAAACTACGAGCAGTACTTC | CASSRTGNYEQYF
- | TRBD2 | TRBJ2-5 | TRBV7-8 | TGTGCCAGCAGCCCGACCCCGGGGGGGGCGGGGGATCTCCCTGAGACCCAGTACTTC | CASSPTPGGAGDLPETQYF
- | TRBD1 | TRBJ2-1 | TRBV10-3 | TGTGCCATCAACCCGGGACAGGGGACCTACAATGAGCAGTTCTTC | CAINPGQGTYNEQFF
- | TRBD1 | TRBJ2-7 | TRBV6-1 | TGTGCCAGCAGTGAAGCGCGGCACAGGGGTATCGACGAGCAGTACTTC | CASSEARHRGIDEQYF
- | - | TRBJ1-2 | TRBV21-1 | TGTGCCAGCAGCAAAAAGACAAGCTATGGCTACACCTTC | CASSKKTSYGYTF
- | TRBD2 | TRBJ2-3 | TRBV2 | TGTGCCAGCAGTGAAGAGCGGGAAAACTATGGTCGCACAGATACGCAGTATTTT | CASSEERENYGRTDTQYF
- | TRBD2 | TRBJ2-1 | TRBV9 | TGTGCCAGCAGCGTAGGGGCGGGGGCCTACAATGAGCAGTTCTTC | CASSVGAGAYNEQFF
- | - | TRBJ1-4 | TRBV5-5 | TGTGCCAGCAGCCCGATCCCCATAGACAGGTTTAATGAAAAACTGTTTTTT | CASSPIPIDRFNEKLFF
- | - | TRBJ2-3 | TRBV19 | TGTGCCAGTAGTATAGAAACCGGGACACTTGATACGCAGTATTTT | CASSIETGTLDTQYF
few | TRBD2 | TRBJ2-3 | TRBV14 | TGTGCCAGCAGCCACCGACTAGCGGGAGCAGATACGCAGTATTTT | CASSHRLAGADTQYF
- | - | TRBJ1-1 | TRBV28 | TGTGCCAGCAGTTTACCGGGACAAAAGAACACTGAAGCTTTCTTT | CASSLPGQKNTEAFF
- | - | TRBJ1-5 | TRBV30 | TGTGCCTGGAGTGTACGGAGAGGGCAGCCCCAGCATTTT | CAWSVRRGQPQHF